The next 19 T cell receptor beta chains were all read from a single sample in a study of blood T cells in healthy people across ages. A second PCR, run for roughly 7 to 11 cycles, used a sample-barcoded 5' primer plus a J-beta primer mix. TCRdb recomputed calls from the 5' RACE reads with MiXCR, one row per CDR3 protein. The table records roughly 800,000 distinct CDR3 sequences, nearly 60% of them present only once. Sequenced: blood. These receptors originate from a man aged 25 to 40 in good health.

This clonotype came up a few times. The J gene is TRBJ1-2, the V gene TRBV10-3; 9 positions agree with TRBD1. Germline V gives CDR1 ENHRY, CDR2 SYGVKD. The V gene end was trimmed by 3 bases and the J gene end by 7 bases; junction bases not matched to a gene: 9. The CDR3 is 15 residues long. CDR3 in amino acids: CAISDRTGGNGGYTF. The CDR3 DNA sequence: TGTGCCATCAGTGACCGTACAGGGGGCAACGGTGGCTACACCTTC.

The V gene is TRBV28, the J gene TRBJ2-5; 7 nucleotides match TRBD1. The J call may be in error: the DNA end matches TRBJ2-7 better. CDR3 length equals 14 residues. CDR1 MDHEN and CDR2 SYDVKM come from the germline V gene. The CDR3 DNA reads as TGTGCCAGCAGTTACGAGGGGGCGTACGACGAGCAGTACTTC. It specifies CASSYEGAYDEQYF.

The chain employs TRBV3-1 and TRBJ2-7, with D perhaps TRBD1 (6 bases). Germline CDR1 is LGHDT and CDR2 is YNNKEL (reference sequence). The CDR3 is 16 residues long. V shed 1 base and J shed 0 bases, with 13 bases lying between them. In nucleotides, the CDR3 is TGTGCCAGCAGCCAAGTAGCAGGGACAAGCTCCTACGAGCAGTACTTC. It is translated as CASSQVAGTSSYEQYF.

This chain uses TRBV13 with TRBJ2-5; unclear D gene. The CDR3 loop spans 13 amino acids. Per germline, CDR1 PRHDT and CDR2 FYEKMQ (reference sequence). V was cut by 5 bases and J by 5 bases, with 12 bases left in between. The CDR3 DNA reads as TGTGCCAGCAGCCGAACCCCCCTGGAGACCCAGTACTTC. It translates to CASSRTPLETQYF.

In this sample, this clonotype turned up a few times. This sequence joins TRBV4-2 and TRBJ2-1; 8 bases fit TRBD2. From germline, CDR1 is LGHNA and CDR2 YNFKEQ. This CDR3 region has 17 residues. Unmatched junction bases numbered 9, after V lost 0 bases and J lost 5 bases. The CDR3 loop reads CASSQDPSGSPNNEQFF. In DNA form, the CDR3 reads TGTGCCAGCAGCCAAGATCCAAGCGGGAGTCCCAACAATGAGCAGTTCTTC.

This clonotype was observed at least ten times. V and J are TRBV7-2 and TRBJ2-1; the D gene is possibly TRBD1 (6 bases). The CDR3 has 12 amino acids. V was trimmed by 2 bases and J by 7 bases, leaving 6 bases between them. The germline V gene encodes CDR1 SGHTA and CDR2 FQGNSA. CDR3 in DNA: TGTGCCAGCAGCTTACAGGGGAATGAGCAGTTCTTC. It yields the protein CASSLQGNEQFF.

This clonotype has a handful of counts. V usage is TRBV7-2 and J usage is TRBJ2-6; no firm D call. The CDR3 covers 15 residues. Trimming removed 1 base at V and 4 bases at J, with 8 bases between. Germline V gene data show CDR1 as SGHTA and CDR2 as FQGNSA. In nucleotides, the CDR3 is TGTGCCAGCAGCTTAGAACGGGCCGGGGCCAACGTCCTGACTTTC. It is translated as CASSLERAGANVLTF. The full variable domain, rest sourced from reference TRBV7-2 and TRBJ2-6, is GAGVSQSPSNKVTEKGKDVELRCDPISGHTALYWYRQSLGQGLEFLIYFQGNSAPDKSGLPSDRFSAERTGGSVSTLTIQRTQQEDSAVYLCASSLERAGANVLTFGAGSRLTVL.

This rearrangement joins TRBV12-3 or TRBV12-4 to TRBJ2-3, with D maybe TRBD2 (5 bases). This CDR3 spans 12 amino acids. V shed 7 bases and J shed 7 bases, with 12 bases lying between them. The CDR3, as DNA: TGTGCCAGCACTTCTATCGGGAATACGCAGTATTTT. Protein sequence: CASTSIGNTQYF.

This clonotype was counted a few times. The chain combines TRBV2 with TRBJ2-3, with D unclear. CDR1 and CDR2 from the germline V gene are SNHLY and FYNNEI. CDR3 size: 16 residues. V shed 5 bases and J shed 3 bases, with 18 bases lying between them. CDR3 sequence reads: CASSFGDSADTDTQYF. The DNA for the CDR3 is TGTGCCAGCAGTTTTGGCGACTCCGCCGATACAGATACGCAGTATTTT.

CDR3 nucleotide sequence: TGTGCCAGCAGCTTAGGGCTACAGGGATCAGCCGGGGCCAACGTCCTGACTTTC. This sequence encodes CASSLGLQGSAGANVLTF. V gene TRBV7-2 combines with J gene TRBJ2-6; D is perhaps TRBD1 (6 bases). Germline values: CDR1 SGHTA, CDR2 FQGNSA. The CDR3 length is 18 residues. The ends were cut back, 1 base at V and 4 bases at J, with 17 bases in the middle. Full variable domain (rest looked up from reference TRBV7-2 and TRBJ2-6): GAGVSQSPSNKVTEKGKDVELRCDPISGHTALYWYRQSLGQGLEFLIYFQGNSAPDKSGLPSDRFSAERTGGSVSTLTIQRTQQEDSAVYLCASSLGLQGSAGANVLTFGAGSRLTVL.

This chain's CDR3 is CSAREALREQYF. The DNA for the CDR3 is TGCAGTGCTAGAGAGGCACTACGCGAGCAGTACTTC. The J gene is TRBJ2-7, the V gene TRBV20-1, with D unclear. CDR1 DFQATT and CDR2 SNEGSKA come from the germline V gene (reference sequence). Trimming removed 0 bases from V and 6 bases from J, with 9 bases in between. This CDR3 is 12 amino acids long.

Only one count was recorded for this clonotype. This chain connects TRBV12-3 or TRBV12-4 to TRBJ1-1; a weak D match, TRBD1 (6 bases). The V end was cut by 5 bases, the J end by 1 base, with 11 bases between. This CDR3 is built from 14 residues. The CDR3 DNA reads as TGTGCCAGCAGTCGGACAGCCGGGAACACTGAAGCTTTCTTT. Translation: CASSRTAGNTEAFF.

The chain carries TRBV7-2 and TRBJ2-5; 8 bases map to TRBD2. CDR1 is SGHTA and CDR2 is FQGNSA in the germline V gene. The CDR3 covers 15 residues. J gave up 2 bases and V 7 bases, and 9 bases lay outside the gene matches. CDR3 DNA sequence: TGTGCCAGCACCGTAGGGGGGACTAGACAAGAGACCCAGTACTTC. This gives the protein CASTVGGTRQETQYF.

This clonotype was picked up a small number of times. CDR3 DNA: TGTGCCAGCAGTTTAGGTAGCGGGATCTACGAGCAGTACTTC. As protein: CASSLGSGIYEQYF. The J gene is TRBJ2-7, the V gene TRBV12-3 or TRBV12-4; TRBD2 matches 8 bases. With V trimmed by 1 base and J by 3 bases, 2 bases remained unmatched. This CDR3 comprises 14 residues.

This rearrangement joins TRBV18 to TRBJ2-1; D may be TRBD1 (5 bases). V was trimmed by 2 bases and J by 9 bases, leaving 17 bases between them. The CDR3 runs 15 residues. Germline assignment: CDR1 KGHSH and CDR2 LQKENI. CDR3 DNA sequence: TGTGCCAGCTCACCAGGGGCAGGCGGCACGGGTGAGCAGTTCTTC. Protein sequence: CASSPGAGGTGEQFF. The whole variable domain, remainder taken from reference TRBV18 and TRBJ2-1, is NAGVMQNPRHLVRRRGQEARLRCSPMKGHSHVYWYRQLPEEGLKFMVYLQKENIIDESGMPKERFSAEFPKEGPSILRIQQVVRGDSAAYFCASSPGAGGTGEQFFGPGTRLTVL.

The chain has TRBV7-9 and TRBJ2-7; 8 bases are shared with TRBD1. Trimming at V came to 5 bases and at J to 3 bases, leaving 9 bases not matched to a gene. This CDR3 has 15 amino acids. The germline V gene encodes CDR1 SEHNR and CDR2 FQNEAQ (reference sequence). Here the CDR3 reads CASSPGETGVYEQYF. The CDR3 region has the DNA TGTGCCAGCAGCCCGGGGGAGACAGGGGTCTACGAGCAGTACTTC.

The sample holds a few counts of this clonotype. The V gene is TRBV2, the J gene TRBJ2-1; 9 bases agree with TRBD1. This CDR3 region has 15 residues. Germline loops: CDR1 SNHLY, CDR2 FYNNEI. V dropped 6 bases and J dropped 8; count of bases not matched to a gene: 11. CDR3 region: CASRDPGTGLHEQFF. The CDR3 region has the DNA TGTGCCAGCAGAGACCCGGGGACAGGGCTCCATGAGCAGTTCTTC.

The chain employs TRBV12-3 or TRBV12-4 and TRBJ2-1; D is uncertain. This CDR3 has 13 amino acids. V dropped 6 bases and J dropped 8 bases, with 14 bases sitting between them. The CDR3 loop is CASSPPYSHEQFF. The CDR3 region has the DNA TGTGCCAGCAGCCCTCCTTATAGCCATGAGCAGTTCTTC.

The chain links TRBV4-1 to TRBJ2-1, with TRBD2 matching over 10 bases. Germline CDR1 MGHRA, CDR2 YSYEKL. The length of the CDR3 is 15 residues. J gave up 10 bases and V 2 bases, and 8 bases lay outside the gene matches. CDR3 sequence reads: CASSQTSGRDGEQFF. CDR3 sequence (DNA): TGCGCCAGCAGCCAAACAAGCGGGAGGGACGGCGAGCAGTTCTTC.